Given below is one T cell receptor (beta chain) in context. Its target is not known. Method: immunoSEQ multiplex PCR; TCRdb's copy keeps in-frame clones and lacks some. The sample lists about 98,000 clones, around 88% seen once, with about 0.5% in the top ten. Trimming shortened V by 3 bases and J by 2 bases, and 17 bases separated the two germline ends. Germline CDR1 reads LNHDA; CDR2 reads SQIVND (reference sequence). There are 16 residues in the CDR3. The sample originates from a study of OX40 agonist ivuxolimab in advanced cancers. At the level of the study: The drug used for patients, ivuxolimab, was an agonistic anti-OX40 (CD134) antibody. Mean age approximately 55 years, range about 20 to 79; nearly 85% male.

The study, taken as a whole, reports: Normalized T-cell clonal expansion was also low in some nonresponders. Dose levels from 0.1 to 3.0 mg/kg saw CD4+ and CD8+ blood T cells expand clonally by week 6.

The rearrangement joins TRBV19 to TRBJ2-7, with unresolved D. This TCR came from an adult with an advanced solid tumor such as melanoma, head and neck, liver or kidney cancer. This sample comprised CD4+ or CD8+ T cells sorted from blood, obtained in a trial of the OX40 agonist ivuxolimab. The CDR3 protein is CASSMYSLLVPYEQYF. The DNA of the CDR3 is TGTGCCAGTAGTATGTATAGTTTGCTAGTCCCCTACGAGCAGTACTTC.